The next 32 T cell receptor beta chains were all read from a single sample in a study of T cells after yellow fever vaccination. TCRdb reprocessed the 5' RACE reads via MiXCR and lists one record per CDR3 protein. The sample includes some 560,000 distinct CDR3 sequences, approximately 16% seen only once; the top ten take 17%. The sample was PBMCs, taken more than 4 days after the first yellow fever vaccination. These receptors were collected from a man younger than 35 who received the YFV17D yellow fever vaccine.

This clonotype was seen more than once but under ten times. This chain uses TRBV7-9 with TRBJ2-1, with a weak D call TRBD1 (5 bases). This CDR3 has 16 residues. The germline CDR1 and CDR2 sequences are SEHNR and FQNEAQ (reference sequence). Deletions cut 0 bases from V and 5 bases from J, with 14 bases between. The CDR3 region has the DNA TGTGCCAGCAGCTTAGCGCCCAGGGATAGGAACAATGAGCAGTTCTTC. Its translation is CASSLAPRDRNNEQFF. The entire variable domain, with the rest obtained from reference TRBV7-9 and TRBJ2-1, is as follows: DTGVSQNPRHKITKRGQNVTFRCDPISEHNRLYWYRQTLGQGPEFLTYFQNEAQLEKSRLLSDRFSAERPKGSFSTLEIQRTEQGDSAMYLCASSLAPRDRNNEQFFGPGTRLTVL.

This clonotype was observed a single time. This rearrangement joins TRBV28 to TRBJ2-1, with 8 bases matching TRBD2. The CDR3 sequence is 15 residues long. CDR1 is MDHEN and CDR2 is SYDVKM in the germline V gene. V lost 7 bases, J lost 2 bases, and 7 bases stayed unmatched. The CDR3 region is CASNAAGGPYNEQFF. As DNA, the CDR3 is TGTGCCAGCAATGCTGCGGGGGGCCCCTACAATGAGCAGTTCTTC.

This clonotype was found a few times. The rearrangement links TRBV7-9 to TRBJ1-2; maybe TRBD1 (5 bases). CDR3 size: 12 residues. Looked up from germline, CDR1 is SEHNR and CDR2 is FQNEAQ (reference sequence). V was clipped by 0 bases and J by 10 bases, with 9 bases between them. Written as DNA, the CDR3 is TGTGCCAGCAGCTTAGCACAGACAGACTACACCTTC. Its translation: CASSLAQTDYTF.

The chain links TRBV18 to TRBJ2-7, with D possibly TRBD2 on 5 matching bases. This CDR3 has 15 amino acids. The germline V gene has CDR1 KGHSH and CDR2 LQKENI. Trimming removed 3 bases from V and 0 bases from J, with 12 bases in between. CDR3 bases: TGTGCCAGCTCACCGGAGGTCCTACCCTCCTACGAGCAGTACTTC. This codes for CASSPEVLPSYEQYF. The entire variable domain, with the rest obtained from reference TRBV18 and TRBJ2-7, is as follows: NAGVMQNPRHLVRRRGQEARLRCSPMKGHSHVYWYRQLPEEGLKFMVYLQKENIIDESGMPKERFSAEFPKEGPSILRIQQVVRGDSAAYFCASSPEVLPSYEQYFGPGTRLTVT.

V usage is TRBV5-1 and J usage is TRBJ2-3, with 9 bases identical to TRBD1. J was trimmed by 0 bases and V by 0 bases; bases with no gene match: 5. CDR1 SGHRS and CDR2 YFSETQ come from the germline V gene. This CDR3 is built from 17 residues. In DNA form, the CDR3 reads TGCGCCAGCAGCTTGGGAGGGACAGGGTCTAGCACAGATACGCAGTATTTT. Residues: CASSLGGTGSSTDTQYF.

V gene TRBV19 combines with J gene TRBJ1-4, with D possibly matching TRBD1 (6 bases). V was shortened by 8 bases and J by 4 bases, with 14 bases between the two germline ends. CDR3 length equals 14 residues. Germline CDR1 reads LNHDA; CDR2 reads SQIVND (reference sequence). CDR3 bases: TGTGCCAGTCAGATGGACAGCGGTAATGAAAAACTGTTTTTT. Translated, it gives CASQMDSGNEKLFF.

The J gene is TRBJ1-6, the V gene TRBV5-1; 8 bases map to TRBD1. In germline, CDR1 is SGHRS, CDR2 YFSETQ. V lost 4 bases and J lost 8; bases outside the gene matches: 5. The CDR3 runs to 14 residues. The CDR3 bases are TGCGCCAGCAGCGTTGACAGGGGTCATTCACCCCTCCACTTT. Translating gives CASSVDRGHSPLHF.

This clonotype was counted between two and nine times. The V call is TRBV4-1, the J call TRBJ1-1; no clear D gene. Trimming stripped 1 base from V and 2 bases from J, with 11 bases between. CDR3 size: 15 residues. The germline V gene has CDR1 MGHRA and CDR2 YSYEKL. CDR3 coding DNA: TGCGCCAGCAGCCAAGTGTACGGAGCCAACACTGAAGCTTTCTTT. It codes for CASSQVYGANTEAFF.

The table lists this clonotype with many counts. The chain has TRBV12-3 or TRBV12-4 and TRBJ2-7, with 8 bases lining up with TRBD1. The length of the CDR3 is 14 residues. The J segment lost 6 bases and the V segment lost 5 bases, leaving 9 bases of the junction unmatched. CDR3 coding DNA: TGTGCCAGCAGTGGACAGGGTGGGCTAGGCGAGCAGTACTTC. It encodes CASSGQGGLGEQYF.

This clonotype was observed a few times. This rearrangement joins TRBV5-1 to TRBJ2-7; 11 positions agree with TRBD1. V lost 5 bases, J lost 5 bases, and 9 bases stayed unmatched. This CDR3 has 15 residues. Germline CDR1 reads SGHRS; CDR2 reads YFSETQ. This CDR3 reads CASSRGQGQGDEQYF. In nucleotides, the CDR3 is TGCGCCAGCAGTCGAGGCCAGGGACAGGGGGACGAGCAGTACTTC.

The chain recombines TRBV5-1 with TRBJ2-1; the match to TRBD2 covers 9 bases. J was trimmed by 0 bases and V by 4 bases; bases with no gene match: 11. CDR3 length equals 18 residues. Per the germline V gene, CDR1 is SGHRS and CDR2 is YFSETQ. In DNA, the CDR3 is TGCGCCAGCAGCCCCTCAGCGGGGGGTCGCTCCTCCTACAATGAGCAGTTCTTC. Its protein is CASSPSAGGRSSYNEQFF.

The sample holds a few counts of this clonotype. This chain links TRBV12-3 or TRBV12-4 with TRBJ2-2, with D maybe TRBD1 (6 bases). V lost 5 bases to trimming and J lost 5 bases, with 15 bases between them. The CDR3 covers 15 residues. As DNA, the CDR3 is TGTGCCAGCAGTCGACGAGGGGGTGGGACCGGGGAGCTGTTTTTT. Amino acids: CASSRRGGGTGELFF.

This chain uses TRBV7-9 with TRBJ2-3; D is perhaps TRBD1 (7 bases). V dropped 5 bases and J dropped 6 bases, with 15 bases sitting between them. The CDR3 sequence is 14 residues long. Germline V lookup: CDR1 SEHNR, CDR2 FQNEAQ (reference sequence). The CDR3 loop reads CASSLDRAGDTQYF. CDR3 coding DNA: TGTGCCAGCAGCCTAGACAGGGCGGGGGATACGCAGTATTTT. Combining the CDR3 with reference TRBV7-9 and TRBJ2-3 gives the whole variable domain DTGVSQNPRHKITKRGQNVTFRCDPISEHNRLYWYRQTLGQGPEFLTYFQNEAQLEKSRLLSDRFSAERPKGSFSTLEIQRTEQGDSAMYLCASSLDRAGDTQYFGPGTRLTVL.

A single count supports this clonotype. The gene calls are TRBV11-2 and TRBJ1-6; TRBD1 matches at 9 bases. V shed 5 bases and J 6 bases; nucleotides not matched to a gene: 14. Germline CDR1 reads SGHAT; CDR2 reads FQNNGV. The CDR3 loop spans 18 amino acids. This CDR3 is CASSHGPGQGPINSPLHF. CDR3 DNA sequence: TGTGCCAGCAGCCACGGGCCGGGACAGGGACCGATTAATTCACCCCTCCACTTT.

This clonotype turned up a few times. CDR3: CATSQRGPAYNEQFF. The CDR3 region has the DNA TGTGCCACCAGCCAGCGGGGGCCTGCCTACAATGAGCAGTTCTTC. The chain carries TRBV24-1 and TRBJ2-1; 8 bases align to TRBD2. V lost 7 bases to trimming and J lost 2 bases; unmatched junction nucleotides: 6. The germline V gene encodes CDR1 KGHDR and CDR2 SFDVKD. This CDR3 region has 15 residues.

This rearrangement joins TRBV7-2 to TRBJ1-4; no definite D call. Deletions cut 6 bases from V and 7 bases from J, with 9 bases between. CDR1 SGHTA and CDR2 FQGNSA come from the germline V gene. There are 12 residues in the CDR3. CDR3 nucleotides: TGTGCCAGCAGTCCCGGGGTTGAAAAACTGTTTTTT. The encoded protein is CASSPGVEKLFF.

This clonotype has just a few counts. The CDR3 DNA reads TGTGCCAGCACCGCCGGGCCCACCAGGGAGCAGTACGTC. The encoded protein is CASTAGPTREQYV. The chain couples TRBV28 to TRBJ2-7; D unclear. Germline V gene sequence: CDR1 MDHEN, CDR2 SYDVKM. The V and J ends lost 7 bases and 7 bases respectively, with 17 bases between them. The CDR3 totals 13 residues.

The CDR3 protein is CASSQAQRGATEAFF. As DNA, the CDR3 is TGCGCCAGCAGCCAAGCTCAAAGGGGAGCCACTGAAGCTTTCTTT. This rearrangement joins TRBV4-1 to TRBJ1-1; possible D gene TRBD1, 5 bases. The CDR3 has 15 residues. Germline lookup yields CDR1 MGHRA and CDR2 YSYEKL. The V end lost 1 base, the J end lost 4 bases, and 13 bases lay between the germline ends.

V and J are TRBV20-1 and TRBJ2-5; 7 bases match TRBD1. V dropped 0 bases and J dropped 5; count of bases not matched to a gene: 3. CDR1 is DFQATT, CDR2 SNEGSKA, per germline (reference sequence). The CDR3 is made up of 13 amino acids. CDR3 loop: CSARETGWETQYF. As DNA, the CDR3 is TGCAGTGCTAGAGAGACAGGGTGGGAGACCCAGTACTTC.

As concerns this clonotype: A read error may produce the germline difference seen at one junction end. This chain connects TRBV3-1 to TRBJ2-5, with 7 positions matching TRBD2. CDR3 length equals 16 residues. Per the germline V gene, CDR1 is LGHDT and CDR2 is YNNKEL (reference sequence). Here the CDR3 reads CTSSQESGAGQETQYF. The CDR3 region has the DNA TGTACCAGCAGCCAAGAGAGCGGGGCAGGACAAGAGACCCAGTACTTC.

This clonotype was recorded many times. The chain is built from TRBV12-3 or TRBV12-4 and TRBJ1-1; the D gene is possibly TRBD1 (5 bases). This CDR3 has 11 residues. The ends were cut back, 2 bases at V and 8 bases at J, with 6 bases in the middle. This chain's CDR3 is CASSLQGEAFF. The CDR3 DNA reads as TGTGCCAGCAGTTTACAGGGAGAAGCTTTCTTT.

This clonotype was recorded a few times. The chain combines TRBV19 with TRBJ2-1; maybe TRBD1 (7 bases). The CDR3 runs to 12 residues. Trimming stripped 5 bases from V and 10 bases from J, with 12 bases between. Germline CDR1 LNHDA, CDR2 SQIVND (reference sequence). The DNA of the CDR3 is TGTGCCAGTAGTCCCGCAGGGGGGGAGCAGTTCTTC. Translation gives CASSPAGGEQFF.

V is TRBV6-5 and J is TRBJ1-1, with 7 nucleotides matching TRBD1. The CDR3 runs 15 residues. V shed 2 bases and J 2 bases; nucleotides not matched to a gene: 5. CDR1 MNHEY and CDR2 SVGAGI come from the germline V gene. The CDR3 loop is CASSYRDSPNTEAFF. DNA for the CDR3: TGTGCCAGCAGTTACCGGGACAGCCCTAACACTGAAGCTTTCTTT.

This chain links TRBV29-1 with TRBJ1-1; 7 nucleotides line up with TRBD1. The germline V gene encodes CDR1 SQVTM and CDR2 ANQGSEA. The CDR3 consists of 14 residues. The V gene end was trimmed by 6 bases and the J gene end by 10 bases; junction bases not matched to a gene: 17. The DNA for the CDR3 is TGCAGCGTGAATCGGGGTCGACAGGGTGGGGCAGCTTTCTTT. This encodes CSVNRGRQGGAAFF.

This chain joins TRBV7-2 and TRBJ2-3; the D call may be TRBD1 or TRBD2 (6 bases each). The CDR3 sequence is 13 residues long. The V end was cut by 10 bases, the J end by 4 bases, with 15 bases between. Germline-derived CDR1 and CDR2 are SGHTA and FQGNSA. The CDR3 is CANQLGGADTQYF. CDR3 nucleotides: TGTGCCAATCAACTGGGGGGCGCAGATACGCAGTATTTT. The variable domain in full, completed from reference TRBV7-2 and TRBJ2-3, reads GAGVSQSPSNKVTEKGKDVELRCDPISGHTALYWYRQSLGQGLEFLIYFQGNSAPDKSGLPSDRFSAERTGGSVSTLTIQRTQQEDSAVYLCANQLGGADTQYFGPGTRLTVL.

This clonotype was seen only once. This sequence joins TRBV28 and TRBJ1-4; D gene unclear. Looked up from germline, CDR1 is MDHEN and CDR2 is SYDVKM. The CDR3 totals 15 residues. Trimming pared 10 bases from V and 6 bases from J, leaving 21 bases between. The CDR3: CATRDTTAYYEKLFF. The CDR3 region has the DNA TGTGCCACCAGAGACACCACAGCTTACTATGAAAAACTGTTTTTT. The whole variable domain, remainder taken from reference TRBV28 and TRBJ1-4, is DVKVTQSSRYLVKRTGEKVFLECVQDMDHENMFWYRQDPGLGLRLIYFSYDVKMKEKGDIPEGYSVSREKKERFSLILESASTNQTSMYLCATRDTTAYYEKLFFGSGTQLSVL.

The chain is built from TRBV6-1 and TRBJ2-3; D is possibly TRBD1 or TRBD2 (5 bases each). The CDR3 consists of 15 residues. V lost 5 bases and J 5 bases, leaving 17 bases between the germline ends. Germline V gene lookup returns CDR1 MNHNS and CDR2 SASEGT. CDR3 loop: CASSPLRGTIDTQYF. The CDR3 bases are TGTGCCAGCAGTCCCCTCCGAGGGACCATAGATACGCAGTATTTT.

J is TRBJ2-5 and V is TRBV2; no clear D gene. The length of the CDR3 is 13 residues. Between the trimmed V and J ends, which lost 4 bases and 5 bases, there was a span of 11 bases. Germline V gene sequence: CDR1 SNHLY, CDR2 FYNNEI. CDR3 residues: CASSGSSFETQYF. The CDR3 DNA sequence: TGTGCCAGCAGTGGCAGTAGCTTCGAGACCCAGTACTTC. Full variable domain (remainder filled in from reference TRBV2 and TRBJ2-5): EPEVTQTPSHQVTQMGQEVILRCVPISNHLYFYWYRQILGQKVEFLVSFYNNEISEKSEIFDDQFSVERPDGSNFTLKIRSTKLEDSAMYFCASSGSSFETQYFGPGTRLLVL.

This sequence joins TRBV5-1 and TRBJ2-2; TRBD1 matches at 7 bases. V lost 0 bases and J lost 1; bases outside the gene matches: 6. The CDR3 length is 17 residues. Germline V gene lookup returns CDR1 SGHRS and CDR2 YFSETQ. The CDR3 is CASSLAVGTENTGELFF. The CDR3 coding sequence is TGCGCCAGCAGCTTGGCCGTTGGGACAGAGAACACCGGGGAGCTGTTTTTT.

This clonotype was recorded a few times. The chain carries TRBV5-6 and TRBJ2-1, with unresolved D. CDR1 SGHDT and CDR2 YYEEEE come from the germline V gene. V was pared by 2 bases and J by 9 bases, with 9 bases between. This CDR3 spans 12 amino acids. CDR3 DNA sequence: TGTGCCAGCAGCTTATCCCCCACTGAGCAGTTCTTC. Encoded protein: CASSLSPTEQFF.

This rearrangement joins TRBV7-6 to TRBJ2-7; TRBD2 matches 9 bases. CDR1 SGHVS and CDR2 FNYEAQ come from the germline V gene. The CDR3 is 15 residues long. After removal of 5 bases from V and 3 bases from J, the junction contained 8 bases not matched to a gene. The CDR3 loop reads CASSPTSGLYYEQYV. CDR3 nucleotide sequence: TGTGCCAGCAGCCCGACTAGCGGACTTTACTACGAGCAGTACGTC.

This clonotype has more than one count but fewer than ten. V is TRBV29-1 and J is TRBJ2-1, with D unclear. Germline CDR1 and CDR2: SQVTM and ANQGSEA. The CDR3 runs 16 residues. V was cut by 6 bases and J by 1 base, with 19 bases left in between. The CDR3, as DNA: TGCAGCGTAACCCTCGGTGGGCCCGATTCCTACAATGAGCAGTTCTTC. Amino acid sequence: CSVTLGGPDSYNEQFF.